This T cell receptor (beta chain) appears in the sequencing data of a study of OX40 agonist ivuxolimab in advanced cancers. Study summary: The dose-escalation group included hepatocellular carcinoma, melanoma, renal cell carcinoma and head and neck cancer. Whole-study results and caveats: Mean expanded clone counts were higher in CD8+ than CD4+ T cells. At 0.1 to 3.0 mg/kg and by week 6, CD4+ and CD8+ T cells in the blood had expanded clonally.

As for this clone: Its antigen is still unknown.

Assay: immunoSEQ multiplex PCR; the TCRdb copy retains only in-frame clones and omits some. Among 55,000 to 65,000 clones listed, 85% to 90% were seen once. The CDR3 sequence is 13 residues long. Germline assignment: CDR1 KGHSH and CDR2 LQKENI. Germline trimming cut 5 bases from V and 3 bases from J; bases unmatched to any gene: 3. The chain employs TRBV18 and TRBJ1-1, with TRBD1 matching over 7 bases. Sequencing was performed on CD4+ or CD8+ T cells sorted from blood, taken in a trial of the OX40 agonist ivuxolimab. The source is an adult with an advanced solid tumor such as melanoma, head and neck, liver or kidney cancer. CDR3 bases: TGTGCCAGCTCAGCTGACAGGGACACTGAAGCTTTCTTT. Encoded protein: CASSADRDTEAFF.